Listed here are 30 T cell receptor beta chains from one sample, sequenced in a study of T-cell memory formation after mild COVID-19. TCRdb re-called the 5' RACE reads with MiXCR, one entry per CDR3 protein. The data hold 400,000 or so distinct CDR3 sequences, with roughly 21% observed a single time. Sequencing was carried out using PBMCs or a T cell subset sorted from them (not recorded which). The receptors derive from an adult woman who had mild COVID-19 (a few samples of this study predate the infection). Cell type and time point are not known.

This clonotype has just a few counts. The V and J genes are TRBV2 and TRBJ1-4; D gene unclear. The CDR3 covers 13 residues. From germline, CDR1 is SNHLY and CDR2 FYNNEI. V lost 3 bases and J 7 bases, leaving 9 bases between the germline ends. The CDR3 bases are TGTGCCAGCAGTGACTGGACCGGTGAAAAACTGTTTTTT. Amino acids: CASSDWTGEKLFF.

This clonotype showed up just a few times. CDR3 DNA sequence: TGTGCCAGCAGCTCCTTCGGGGATGAAGATACGCAGTATTTT. Translated: CASSSFGDEDTQYF. This chain connects TRBV7-9 to TRBJ2-3; a weak D match, TRBD2 (5 bases). The germline CDR1 and CDR2 sequences are SEHNR and FQNEAQ (reference sequence). V gave up 4 bases and J gave up 5 bases, with 13 bases separating them. CDR3 length: 14 amino acids.

This clonotype was picked up many times. V and J are TRBV25-1 and TRBJ2-1, with 9 bases identical to TRBD1. The CDR3 runs to 15 residues. The V gene end was trimmed by 6 bases and the J gene end by 4 bases; junction bases not matched to a gene: 7. Germline V gives CDR1 MGHDK, CDR2 SYGVNS. The CDR3 region is CASSGQGMAYNEQFF. In DNA, the CDR3 is TGTGCCAGCAGCGGACAGGGGATGGCTTACAATGAGCAGTTCTTC.

This clonotype was seen only a few times. The chain has TRBV7-2 and TRBJ1-4; tentative D call: TRBD1 (6 bases). The germline CDR1 and CDR2 sequences are SGHTA and FQGNSA. Trimming took 5 bases from V and 0 from J, leaving 13 bases between them. This CDR3 contains 16 residues. The CDR3 reads CASSPQQGATNEKLFF. The CDR3 bases are TGTGCCAGCAGCCCACAACAGGGCGCAACTAATGAAAAACTGTTTTTT.

This clonotype was seen a few times. The chain is built from TRBV7-9 and TRBJ2-1, with 11 nucleotides matching TRBD1. The J segment lost 2 bases and the V segment lost 5 bases, leaving 5 bases of the junction unmatched. Germline V gene data show CDR1 as SEHNR and CDR2 as FQNEAQ (reference sequence). This CDR3 has 16 amino acids. DNA of the CDR3: TGTGCCAGCAGCAAACAGGGACAGGGGGCCTACAATGAGCAGTTCTTC. Amino acid sequence: CASSKQGQGAYNEQFF.

This clonotype was observed a few times. The genes are TRBV6-2 or TRBV6-3 and TRBJ2-7; D is unclear. The CDR3 runs to 15 residues. Germline CDR1 MNHEY, CDR2 SVGEGT. The ends were cut back, 0 bases at V and 0 bases at J, with 9 bases in the middle. The DNA for the CDR3 is TGTGCCAGCAGTTACTCGGCGGTTCTCTCCTACGAGCAGTACTTC. It specifies CASSYSAVLSYEQYF.

In its sample, this clonotype was seen a few times. The V and J genes are TRBV4-3 and TRBJ1-1; TRBD1 might be the D (5 bases). In germline, CDR1 is LGHNA, CDR2 YSLEER. There are 13 residues in the CDR3. V was pared by 1 base and J by 4 bases, with 7 bases between. CDR3 DNA sequence: TGCGCCAGCAGCCAAGGAGGGACCACTGAAGCTTTCTTT. Encoded protein: CASSQGGTTEAFF.

This sequence joins TRBV20-1 and TRBJ2-2; 7 nucleotides agree with TRBD2. CDR3 length: 16 residues. V was clipped by 0 bases and J by 4 bases; unmatched bases: 8. Germline V lookup: CDR1 DFQATT, CDR2 SNEGSKA (reference sequence). The CDR3 protein is CSARDAGEWSTGELFF. Here the CDR3 DNA reads TGCAGTGCTAGAGATGCGGGGGAGTGGAGCACCGGGGAGCTGTTTTTT.

The V gene is TRBV6-6, the J gene TRBJ2-2; D possibly corresponds to TRBD2 (5 bases). CDR3 size: 16 residues. Trimming left V 0 bases short and J 7 bases short, with 15 bases between. CDR1 MNHNY and CDR2 SVGAGI come from the germline V gene (reference sequence). DNA of the CDR3: TGTGCCAGCAGTTACTCGGATTCACGGACTGGCGGGGAGCTGTTTTTT. Its translation: CASSYSDSRTGGELFF.

The CDR3 sequence is CSARLGTANEKLFF. The CDR3 DNA is TGCAGTGCGAGATTAGGGACAGCAAATGAAAAACTGTTTTTT. This sequence joins TRBV20-1 and TRBJ1-4, with 7 nucleotides matching TRBD1. V trimming: 6 bases; J trimming: 5 bases; junction bases outside the gene matches: 9. The germline V gene encodes CDR1 DFQATT and CDR2 SNEGSKA (reference sequence). This CDR3 spans 14 amino acids.

The V and J genes are TRBV7-9 and TRBJ2-1; D may be TRBD2 (6 bases). This CDR3 has 17 amino acids. The ends were cut back, 2 bases at V and 12 bases at J, with 26 bases in the middle. The germline CDR1 and CDR2 sequences are SEHNR and FQNEAQ (reference sequence). CDR3 in DNA: TGTGCCAGCAGCTTATGGGCGGGAAGAGAGGCCCCTCATGCGCAGTTCTTC. Amino acids: CASSLWAGREAPHAQFF.

This clonotype was counted only a few times. This sequence joins TRBV2 and TRBJ1-5; 9 bases agree with TRBD1. This CDR3 region has 14 residues. Trimming took 5 bases from V and 7 from J; bases not matched to a gene: 6. From germline, CDR1 is SNHLY and CDR2 FYNNEI. The CDR3 spells CASSLTGGGQPQHF. The CDR3 DNA follows: TGTGCCAGCAGTCTCACAGGGGGCGGACAGCCCCAGCATTTT. Full variable domain (rest looked up from reference TRBV2 and TRBJ1-5): EPEVTQTPSHQVTQMGQEVILRCVPISNHLYFYWYRQILGQKVEFLVSFYNNEISEKSEIFDDQFSVERPDGSNFTLKIRSTKLEDSAMYFCASSLTGGGQPQHFGDGTRLSIL.

In its sample, this clonotype was seen a few times. This sequence joins TRBV4-1 and TRBJ2-7, with 15 bases lining up with TRBD2. Per germline, CDR1 MGHRA and CDR2 YSYEKL. The length of the CDR3 is 15 residues. Unmatched junction bases numbered 4, after V lost 4 bases and J lost 6 bases. The CDR3 DNA sequence: TGCGCCAGCAGCCTAGGGACTAGCGGGAGGAGCGAGCAGTACTTC. Translated, it gives CASSLGTSGRSEQYF.

This clonotype has only a few counts. The chain is built from TRBV6-5 and TRBJ2-1, with 9 bases that match TRBD2. Germline loops: CDR1 MNHEY, CDR2 SVGAGI. The CDR3 consists of 16 residues. With V trimmed by 2 bases and J by 4 bases, 6 bases remained unmatched. The CDR3 is CASSYHPAGGYNEQFF. Here the CDR3 DNA reads TGTGCCAGCAGTTACCACCCCGCGGGGGGGTACAATGAGCAGTTCTTC.

This chain uses TRBV5-5 with TRBJ2-3; 7 bases line up with TRBD1. The CDR3 consists of 15 residues. CDR1 is SGHKS, CDR2 YYEKEE, per germline (reference sequence). Losses at the gene ends were 0 bases for V and 3 bases for J; bases not matched to a gene: 4. The CDR3 sequence: CASSLEGQETDTQYF. The CDR3 DNA reads TGTGCCAGCAGCTTGGAAGGACAGGAAACAGATACGCAGTATTTT.

The rearrangement joins TRBV2 to TRBJ2-5; 8 nucleotides line up with TRBD2. The CDR3 is made up of 14 amino acids. Looked up from germline, CDR1 is SNHLY and CDR2 is FYNNEI. Unmatched junction bases numbered 6, after V lost 6 bases and J lost 3 bases. The CDR3 loop reads CASSKTSAKETQYF. For the CDR3, the DNA is TGTGCCAGCAGCAAGACTAGCGCTAAAGAGACCCAGTACTTC.

This clonotype was detected only a few times. The chain combines TRBV24-1 with TRBJ2-3; weak D call: TRBD1 (7 bases). CDR3 length: 15 amino acids. Germline CDR1 reads KGHDR; CDR2 reads SFDVKD. V shed 3 bases and J shed 2 bases, with 11 bases lying between them. The CDR3 region has the DNA TGTGCCACCAGTGATGCGGGACAGTTCACAGATACGCAGTATTTT. This translates into CATSDAGQFTDTQYF.

This sequence joins TRBV20-1 and TRBJ1-1; D not resolved. Germline V CDR1 and CDR2: DFQATT, SNEGSKA (reference sequence). This CDR3 is 12 amino acids long. V was cut by 3 bases and J by 4 bases, with 9 bases left in between. The CDR3 sequence: CSASKGSTEAFF. The CDR3 DNA reads as TGCAGTGCTAGTAAAGGGTCCACTGAAGCTTTCTTT.

This clonotype turned up a few times. This sequence joins TRBV12-3 or TRBV12-4 and TRBJ2-2; D remains unclear. Deletions cut 7 bases from V and 4 bases from J, with 13 bases between. This CDR3 has 14 residues. CDR3 coding DNA: TGTGCCAGCACCAAGCTACTATCCACCGGGGAGCTGTTTTTT. Amino acid sequence: CASTKLLSTGELFF.

The V gene is TRBV15, the J gene TRBJ2-5; TRBD2 matches at 8 bases. J lost 1 base, V lost 8 bases, and 3 bases had no gene match. The CDR3 runs 13 residues. Germline assignment: CDR1 LNHNV and CDR2 YYDKDF (reference sequence). The CDR3 coding sequence is TGTGCCACCCGGGGGACTAGCCAAGAGACCCAGTACTTC. This translates into CATRGTSQETQYF.

The V call is TRBV5-8, the J call TRBJ1-5, with a tentative D call TRBD1 (5 bases). CDR3 length: 15 residues. Trimming removed 2 bases at V and 5 bases at J, with 14 bases between. CDR1 and CDR2 (germline): SGHTS, YDEGEE. CDR3 protein: CASSFDTGGDQPQHF. The CDR3 coding sequence is TGTGCCAGCAGCTTCGACACCGGAGGGGATCAGCCCCAGCATTTT.

This clonotype was seen a handful of times. This chain connects TRBV4-2 to TRBJ2-3; D gene unclear. The CDR3 runs 14 residues. Trimming took off 2 bases at V and 0 bases at J, with 6 bases between the two ends. CDR1 is LGHNA, CDR2 YNFKEQ, per germline. CDR3 in amino acids: CASSQPLSTDTQYF. In DNA form, the CDR3 reads TGTGCCAGCAGCCAACCCCTTAGCACAGATACGCAGTATTTT.

This chain links TRBV5-5 with TRBJ2-1; 9 positions match TRBD2. The CDR3 runs to 15 residues. Germline values: CDR1 SGHKS, CDR2 YYEKEE (reference sequence). V dropped 0 bases and J dropped 10; count of bases not matched to a gene: 8. The CDR3 protein is CASSLGRGTSREQFF. CDR3 DNA: TGTGCCAGCAGCTTGGGCCGAGGGACTAGCAGGGAGCAGTTCTTC.

V and J are TRBV3-1 and TRBJ2-7; D unclear. Germline V CDR1 and CDR2: LGHDT, YNNKEL (reference sequence). The CDR3 contains 13 residues. The ends were cut back, 3 bases at V and 3 bases at J, with 9 bases in the middle. The CDR3 nucleotides are TGTGCCAGCAGCCAGTCGACCTACTACGAGCAGTACTTC. Translated: CASSQSTYYEQYF.

This clonotype was seen only a few times. The gene calls are TRBV11-2 and TRBJ2-5; 11 bases agree with TRBD2. The CDR3 totals 15 residues. The germline V gene has CDR1 SGHAT and CDR2 FQNNGV. Trimming removed 3 bases from V and 5 bases from J; junction bases left unmatched: 5. CDR3 bases: TGTGCCAGCAGCTTGTCTAGCGGGGGGATTGAGACCCAGTACTTC. Translating gives CASSLSSGGIETQYF. Full variable domain (outside the CDR3, taken from reference TRBV11-2 and TRBJ2-5): EAGVAQSPRYKIIEKRQSVAFWCNPISGHATLYWYQQILGQGPKLLIQFQNNGVVDDSQLPKDRFSAERLKGVDSTLKIQPAKLEDSAVYLCASSLSSGGIETQYFGPGTRLLVL.

This clonotype was counted many times. The rearrangement joins TRBV12-3 or TRBV12-4 to TRBJ2-1; 11 bases align to TRBD2. Trimming at V came to 8 bases and at J to 10 bases, leaving 13 bases not matched to a gene. The CDR3 contains 15 residues. In DNA, the CDR3 is TGTGCCAGCGGGCTAGCGGGAGGAATCTTTTGGGAGCAGTTCTTC. It specifies CASGLAGGIFWEQFF.

This clonotype was counted ten times or more. CDR3 sequence reads: CASSHDSTYEQYF. In nucleotides, the CDR3 is TGTGCCAGCAGTCATGACAGTACCTACGAGCAGTACTTC. The J gene is TRBJ2-7, the V gene TRBV7-3, with a weak D call TRBD1 (5 bases). The CDR3 runs to 13 residues. The ends were cut back, 6 bases at V and 2 bases at J, with 11 bases in the middle. Germline CDR1 is SGHTA and CDR2 is FQGTGA.

This clonotype was seen a handful of times. The chain combines TRBV24-1 with TRBJ2-1; D might be TRBD2 (6 bases). CDR1 is KGHDR and CDR2 is SFDVKD in the germline V gene. This CDR3 has 16 residues. V was cut by 4 bases and J by 0 bases, with 12 bases left in between. CDR3 sequence reads: CATSDPQTSSYNEQFF. Here the CDR3 DNA reads TGTGCCACCAGTGACCCCCAGACTAGCTCCTACAATGAGCAGTTCTTC.

The CDR3 nucleotides read TGCAGCGTTGGGACAGGGACTAGCAATCAGCCCCAGCATTTT. Translating it yields CSVGTGTSNQPQHF. The chain carries TRBV29-1 and TRBJ1-5; 8 bases are a match to TRBD1. Trimming cost V 4 bases and J 0 bases; bases outside gene matches: 2. The CDR3 contains 14 residues. Germline V gene lookup returns CDR1 SQVTM and CDR2 ANQGSEA. The full variable domain, completed using reference TRBV29-1 and TRBJ1-5, is SAVISQKPSRDICQRGTSLTIQCQVDSQVTMMFWYRQQPGQSLTLIATANQGSEATYESGFVIDKFPISRPNLTFSTLTVSNMSPEDSSIYLCSVGTGTSNQPQHFGDGTRLSIL.

The table lists this clonotype with a count of one. The V and J genes are TRBV6-2 or TRBV6-3 and TRBJ1-5, with TRBD1 as a possible D gene (6 bases). V shed 10 bases and J shed 5 bases, with 15 bases lying between them. In germline, CDR1 is MNHEY, CDR2 SVGEGT. The CDR3 runs 13 residues. The CDR3 spells CATGQRIDQPQHF. Written as DNA, the CDR3 is TGTGCCACCGGACAGAGGATAGATCAGCCCCAGCATTTT.